One TCR beta chain is described in this entry. Germline V gene data show CDR1 as LNHDA and CDR2 as SQIVND (reference sequence). This CDR3 has 15 residues. With V trimmed by 5 bases and J by 5 bases, 10 bases remained unmatched. This specimen belongs to a study of blood T cell repertoires in COVID-19. Generated by immunoSEQ multiplex PCR, the TCRdb table keeps only in-frame clones and is missing some. The sample contains around 58,000 clones, around 90% of which appear only once. The rearrangement uses TRBV19 and TRBJ2-7, with 9 bases matching TRBD1. Sample: peripheral blood. This TCR derives from a human donor with active COVID-19. The donor label of this sample is uncertain. The CDR3 loop is CASSGDRVSHDEQYV. The DNA for the CDR3 is TGTGCCAGTAGTGGGGACAGGGTCAGTCACGACGAGCAGTACGTC.